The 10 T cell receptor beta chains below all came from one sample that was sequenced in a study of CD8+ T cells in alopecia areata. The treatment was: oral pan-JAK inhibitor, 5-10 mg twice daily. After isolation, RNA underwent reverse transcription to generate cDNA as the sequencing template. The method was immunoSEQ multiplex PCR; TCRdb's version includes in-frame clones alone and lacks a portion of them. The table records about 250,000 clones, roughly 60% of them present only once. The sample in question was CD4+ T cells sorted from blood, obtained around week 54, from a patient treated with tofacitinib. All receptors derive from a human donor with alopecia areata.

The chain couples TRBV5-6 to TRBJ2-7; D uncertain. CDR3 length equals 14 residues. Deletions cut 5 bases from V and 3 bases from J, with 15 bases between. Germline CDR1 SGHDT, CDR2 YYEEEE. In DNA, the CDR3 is TGTGCCAGCAGTGTACTGGACCCAGTCTACGAGCAGTACTTC. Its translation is CASSVLDPVYEQYF.

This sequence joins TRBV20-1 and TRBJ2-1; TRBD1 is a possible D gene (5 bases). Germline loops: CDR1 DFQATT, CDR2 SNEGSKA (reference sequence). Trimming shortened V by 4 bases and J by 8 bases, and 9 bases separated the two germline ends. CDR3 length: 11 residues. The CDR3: CSANGHDEQFF. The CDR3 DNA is TGCAGTGCTAACGGACACGATGAGCAGTTCTTC.

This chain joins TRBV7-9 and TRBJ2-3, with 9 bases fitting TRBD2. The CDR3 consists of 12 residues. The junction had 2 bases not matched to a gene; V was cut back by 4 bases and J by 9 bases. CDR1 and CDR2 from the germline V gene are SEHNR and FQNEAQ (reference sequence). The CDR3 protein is CASSSSGETQYF. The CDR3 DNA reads TGTGCCAGCAGCTCTAGCGGGGAGACGCAGTATTTT.

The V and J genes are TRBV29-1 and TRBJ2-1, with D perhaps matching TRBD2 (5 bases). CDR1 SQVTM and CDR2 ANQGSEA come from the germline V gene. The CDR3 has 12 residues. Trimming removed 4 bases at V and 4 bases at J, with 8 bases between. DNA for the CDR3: TGCAGCGTTGTGAGGGCGTACAATGAGCAGTTCTTC. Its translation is CSVVRAYNEQFF.

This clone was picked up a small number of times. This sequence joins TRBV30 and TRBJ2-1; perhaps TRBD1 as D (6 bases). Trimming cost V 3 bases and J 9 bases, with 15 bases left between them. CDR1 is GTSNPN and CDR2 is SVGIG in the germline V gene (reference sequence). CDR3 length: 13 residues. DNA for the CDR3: TGTGCCTGGAGAACGACAGGTTTAGCTGAGCAGTTCTTC. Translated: CAWRTTGLAEQFF.

CDR3 in DNA: TGCAGCGTTTCACGGACTAGCGGGGGTCAGGATACGCAGTATTTT. This codes for CSVSRTSGGQDTQYF. This chain connects TRBV29-1 to TRBJ2-3, with 13 bases fitting TRBD2. Germline V gene data show CDR1 as SQVTM and CDR2 as ANQGSEA. The CDR3 is made up of 15 amino acids. Trimming took 5 bases from V and 6 from J; bases not matched to a gene: 8.

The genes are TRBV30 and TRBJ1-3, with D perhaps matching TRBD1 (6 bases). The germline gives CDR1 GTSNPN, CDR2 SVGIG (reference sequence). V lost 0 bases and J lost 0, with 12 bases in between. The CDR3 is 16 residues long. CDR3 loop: CAWSVTGTSSGNTIYF. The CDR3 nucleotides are TGTGCCTGGAGTGTAACAGGGACAAGCTCTGGAAACACCATATATTTT.

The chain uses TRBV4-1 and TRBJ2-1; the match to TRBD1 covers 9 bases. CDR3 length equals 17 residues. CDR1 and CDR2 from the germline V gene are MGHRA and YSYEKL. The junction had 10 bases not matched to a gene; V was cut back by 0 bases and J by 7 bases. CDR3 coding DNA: TGCGCCAGCAGCCAAGAGGCTCCGGGACAGGGTTGGAATGAGCAGTTCTTC. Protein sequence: CASSQEAPGQGWNEQFF.

The CDR3 here is CASTRDRGPNEQFF. DNA for the CDR3: TGCGCCAGCACTAGGGACAGGGGGCCGAATGAGCAGTTCTTC. V and J are TRBV5-1 and TRBJ2-1; 12 positions agree with TRBD1. The CDR3 sequence is 14 residues long. Trimming took 6 bases from V and 7 from J; bases not matched to a gene: 5. Germline values: CDR1 SGHRS, CDR2 YFSETQ.

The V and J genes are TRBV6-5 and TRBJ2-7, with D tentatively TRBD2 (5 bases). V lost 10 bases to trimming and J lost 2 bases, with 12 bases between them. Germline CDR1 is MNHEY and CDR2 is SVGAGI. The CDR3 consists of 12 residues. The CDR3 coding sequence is TGTGCCACCGGCCGGGATACCTACGAGCAGTACTTC. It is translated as CATGRDTYEQYF.